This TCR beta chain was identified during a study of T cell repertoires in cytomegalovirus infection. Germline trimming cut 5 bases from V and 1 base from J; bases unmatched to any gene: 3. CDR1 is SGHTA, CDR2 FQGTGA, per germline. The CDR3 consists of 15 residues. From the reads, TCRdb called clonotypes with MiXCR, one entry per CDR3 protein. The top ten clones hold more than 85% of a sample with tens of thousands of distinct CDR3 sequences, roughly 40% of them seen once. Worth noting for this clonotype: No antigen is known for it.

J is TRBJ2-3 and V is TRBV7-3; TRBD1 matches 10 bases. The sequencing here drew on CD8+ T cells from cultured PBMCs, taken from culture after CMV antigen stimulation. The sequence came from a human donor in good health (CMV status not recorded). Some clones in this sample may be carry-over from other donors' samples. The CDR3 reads CASSVTGGGTDTQYF. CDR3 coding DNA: TGTGCCAGCAGCGTGACAGGGGGCGGCACAGATACGCAGTATTTT.